The T cell receptor beta chain described here comes from a study of T-cell memory formation after mild COVID-19 (dated by TCRdb to the early 2020s). Turning to the overall study: TCR sequence clusters from the two donors were largely donor specific. In two donors, T-cell clones that expanded and contracted after mild COVID-19 were tracked by sequencing TCRalpha and TCRbeta repertoires over time. Two young, previously healthy adult volunteers made up the cohort, one male and one female.

This clonotype was detected only a few times. Its antigen remains undetermined. No base quality values were provided; no much bigger clone lies one nucleotide off. TCRdb lists the instrument as Illumina NovaSeq 6000. TCRalpha and TCRbeta cDNA libraries were constructed by 5'RACE with constant-segment primers, with sample barcodes and unique molecular identifiers being introduced. RNA was extracted from every sample with Trizol reagent. Libraries were amplified in two PCR steps, with a second sample barcode and Illumina TruSeq adapters added in the second step. Sequencing of the libraries was done on an Illumina NovaSeq, producing 2 x 150 bp paired-end reads. Processing in the source paper ran as follows. With migec v1.2.7, reads were demultiplexed and then collapsed into UMI-guided consensus sequences. Using mixcr v2.1.11, the UMI consensuses were aligned to TRA and TRB V and J templates and assembled into clonotypes. A clonotype was counted as expanded or contracted only when both edgeR and NoisET called the clonotype significant, with the noise models trained on biological replicates. For edgeR calls, a false discovery rate-adjusted p below 0.01 and a log2 fold-change threshold of 1 were applied. As an exploratory analysis of dynamics, max-normalized trajectories of the 1000 most abundant clonotypes were examined by PCA with hierarchical clustering. Separately sequenced CD4+ and CD8+ repertoires were used to assign a CD4 or CD8 phenotype to each responding clone. TCRdb reprocessing: public reads trimmed at Q25 with fastp, clones called with MiXCR, in-frame beta chains kept. CDR3 protein duplicates are merged, each entry listing the most common genes and DNA. In this record, the V and J calls reflect TCRdb's handling and not the investigators' own analysis. The sample contains around 220,000 distinct CDR3 sequences, over 15% of them found a single time. Of the sample, about 3.5% falls within the top ten clones.

PBMCs were isolated by Ficoll-Paque density gradient centrifugation. Study-wide findings and limitations: Only a couple of mild cases were covered in the study, and larger cohorts including severe cases with pre-infection samples were considered necessary. Contracting CD4+ clones turned up mainly in the CM and EM memory subsets, whereas EMRA was where CD8+ clones were enriched. SARS-CoV-2 specificity of the second-wave clones peaking on day 37 was not confirmed. Some responding clones were detected in pre-infection memory, suggesting pre-existing cross-reactive memory T cells joined the SARS-CoV-2 response. Balanced CD4/CD8 phenotypes were observed for clones contracting from day 15 to 85, whereas a bias towards CD4+ was observed for a second wave of clones expanding from day 15 to 37.

The germline V gene (reference sequence) yields LNHNV for CDR1 and YYDKDF for CDR2. Trimming takes 8 bases off V and 7 bases off J; junction bases not matched to a gene: 11. Including the terminal cysteine and phenylalanine, the CDR3 comprises 14 residues. The DNA shown is the 42-base CDR3, in frame from base 1. The chain is encoded by TRBV15 joined to TRBJ2-1; 7 central bases correspond to TRBD1. The sequence was obtained from a man in his late teens or twenties who had mild COVID-19 (a few samples of this study predate the infection). The sample titles of this study are shuffled in the database, so cell type and time point are left out; the donor was told from shared clones. Sequences were obtained from PBMCs or a T cell subset sorted from them (not recorded which). At the DNA level, the sequence is TGTGCCACCTCTTATGGGGACAGCGTGAATGAGCAGTTCTTC. Its protein product is CATSYGDSVNEQFF.